This TCR beta chain is from a study of response to subunit inactivated influenza vaccine. Study results and caveats: Each seasonal influenza vaccination recruits few new T cells, the authors suggested.

Germline V gene lookup returns CDR1 KGHSH and CDR2 LQKENI. This CDR3 comprises 15 residues. Germline trimming cut 3 bases from V and 7 bases from J; bases unmatched to any gene: 10. The sample holds a few counts of this clonotype. What it binds is unknown. TCRdb reanalysed the RT-PCR reads using MiXCR and keeps one entry per CDR3 protein. The table shows 200,000 to 250,000 distinct CDR3 sequences, with 12% occurring only once. The sequences come from non-naive T cells sorted from PBMCs, collected 14 to 15 days before vaccination. The sequence came from a man over 45 who received an inactivated influenza vaccine. This chain joins TRBV18 and TRBJ2-7; TRBD1 aligns across 9 bases. This chain's CDR3 is CASSPGTGKFGEQYF. DNA of the CDR3: TGTGCCAGCTCACCCGGGACAGGGAAATTTGGGGAGCAGTACTTC. Looking up the rest from reference TRBV18 and TRBJ2-7 gives the full variable domain: NAGVMQNPRHLVRRRGQEARLRCSPMKGHSHVYWYRQLPEEGLKFMVYLQKENIIDESGMPKERFSAEFPKEGPSILRIQQVVRGDSAAYFCASSPGTGKFGEQYFGPGTRLTVT.